This T cell receptor beta chain came from a study of cytomegalovirus exposure and HLA in healthy donors. The germline V gene has CDR1 LGHNA and CDR2 YNFKEQ. The CDR3 runs to 16 residues. Trimming removed 1 base from V and 1 base from J; junction bases left unmatched: 6. Researchers ran the PCR with 60 Vbeta and 13 Jbeta primers. Sequencing was performed with immunoSEQ multiplex PCR; in TCRdb, only in-frame clones are kept and a portion is missing. The profile shows about 150,000 clones, 55% to 85% of them singletons. The chain recombines TRBV4-2 with TRBJ2-7, with 8 bases matching TRBD1. The material sequenced was PBMCs. This TCR was sampled from a man aged 40-50 years in good health and CMV-seronegative. CDR3 residues: CASSQAWGTGSYEQYF. The CDR3 DNA reads as TGTGCCAGCAGCCAAGCGTGGGGGACAGGTTCCTACGAGCAGTACTTC.